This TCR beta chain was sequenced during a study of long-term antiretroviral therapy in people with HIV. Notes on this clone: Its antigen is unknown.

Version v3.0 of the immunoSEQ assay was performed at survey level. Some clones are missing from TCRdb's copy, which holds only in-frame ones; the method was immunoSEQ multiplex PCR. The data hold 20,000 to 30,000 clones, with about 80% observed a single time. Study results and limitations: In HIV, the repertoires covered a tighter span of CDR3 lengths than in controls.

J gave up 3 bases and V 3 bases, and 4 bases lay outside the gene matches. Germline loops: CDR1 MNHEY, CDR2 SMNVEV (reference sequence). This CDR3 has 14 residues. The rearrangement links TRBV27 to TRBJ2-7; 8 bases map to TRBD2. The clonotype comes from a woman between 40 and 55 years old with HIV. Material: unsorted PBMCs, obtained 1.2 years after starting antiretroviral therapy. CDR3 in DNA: TGTGCCAGCAGTTTCACGGGGGGGATCTACGAGCAGTACTTC. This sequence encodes CASSFTGGIYEQYF.